The following is a T cell receptor beta chain sequence with its context. This clonotype was observed many times. The specificity of this receptor is unknown. No much larger clonotype is one base removed from it; base qualities were not supplied. V is trimmed back by 8 bases and J by 6 bases, and the junction contains 14 bases that no gene match accounts for. Sequences SGHTA (CDR1) and FQGNSA (CDR2) are obtained from the germline V gene. From the cysteine up to the phenylalanine, the CDR3 has a length of 16 residues. Kept here is only the CDR3 DNA, which spans 48 bases and is read in frame from base 1. The data stem from a study of glioma-infiltrating T cells (dated by TCRdb to the mid-2010s). Concerning the study at large: Low-grade gliomas were WHO grade II oligodendrogliomas or astrocytomas, and glioblastomas were WHO grade IV tumors sampled at initial rather than recurrent diagnosis. Glioma patients received dexamethasone for six or fewer days before surgery. Blood libraries targeted about 4- to 10-fold sequencing coverage of around 950,000 peripheral T cells. TCR alpha- and beta-chain repertoires were sequenced from glioma tissue, non-neoplastic brain tissue and matched peripheral blood mononuclear cells. To measure how far tissue and blood T-cell populations diverged, each tissue-infiltrating repertoire was compared against the peripheral blood repertoire of the same patient. Three low-grade glioma patients, several primary glioblastoma patients, and three non-glioma patients who contributed non-neoplastic brain tissue made up the paired cohort.

Immediately after resection, surgical brain or tumor specimens were cryofrozen in liquid nitrogen, with peripheral blood cells collected concurrently. TCR alpha and beta CDR3 regions were amplified with the iRepertoire nested amplicon-rescue multiplex PCR (arm-PCR) platform from RNA. For one-step reverse transcription and amplification, about 95-400 ng of tissue mRNA or PBMC total RNA was used as input. After bead purification, a secondary multiplex PCR added Illumina adapters, and libraries were gel-purified between 200 and 400 bp. Demultiplexing relied on internal 6-nucleotide barcodes carried by the libraries. Sequencing of libraries was performed on an Illumina MiSeq with 2x220 or 2x250 nucleotide paired-end reads. As for the authors' bioinformatics: FLASH 1.2.11 was used to merge paired reads, and BWA-MEM then aligned the reads to the GRCh37 human genome before TRA and TRB reads were extracted. V and J assignment used an IMGT-derived reference of cassette sequences and CDR3 motifs that included pseudogenes. Three-frame translation of reads was performed, and productive CDR3s were defined as those with a C...FGXG motif and no stop codons. A clonotype was defined as a unique combination of a V-J cassette pair and a CDR3 amino acid sequence. Reads were filtered by Hamming distance, with the threshold set by the sequence error rate of each sample in mapped regions. The public sequencing data were trimmed at Q25 with fastp and processed into clonotypes with MiXCR by TCRdb, which kept only in-frame beta chains. Identical CDR3 proteins give one entry, which carries the most common genes and DNA. The V and J calls reflect TCRdb's pipeline rather than the authors' work. For this sample there are 300,000 to 450,000 distinct CDR3 sequences; around 45% appear just once. More than 10% of the sample is in the top ten clones.

Overall study outcomes, separate from this receptor: Patients with low tissue-blood divergence were marked by a signature set of shared blood CDR3 motifs, and this signature set was depleted in highly divergent patients. Very few CDR3 sequences were found to be shared between tissue and blood, and this scarcity was attributed to high CDR3 diversity and limited sampling. In non-neoplastic patients, VJ-independent divergence between tissue and blood fell below expectation, whereas in all gliomas, and especially in low-grade gliomas, the divergence rose above expectation. Group comparisons rested on small numbers: three non-neoplastic, three low-grade glioma and fewer than 10 glioblastoma patients.

Sequencing was done on a sample of glioma tissue, nonneoplastic brain tissue, or PBMCs (not recorded which). In this chain, TRBV7-2 is recombined with TRBJ2-1; 9 middle bases align to TRBD2. This receptor was taken from a human donor with low-grade glioma or glioblastoma, undergoing nonglioma brain surgery, or in good health (not recorded which). The CDR3 region reads CASGRLAAFGGNEQFF. The DNA sequence is given as TGTGCCAGCGGCAGACTAGCGGCCTTCGGGGGCAATGAGCAGTTCTTC.